The 18 T cell receptor beta chains below come from one sample, sequenced in a study of cytomegalovirus exposure and HLA in healthy donors. Both 60 Vbeta primers and 13 Jbeta primers went into the PCR. Data came from immunoSEQ multiplex PCR; TCRdb stores just in-frame clones and leaves some out. The sample has about 96,000 clones; about four fifths are singletons. Source material: PBMCs. Receptor source: a female donor in good health and CMV-seropositive.

This chain links TRBV5-6 with TRBJ2-2; 7 positions agree with TRBD1. The V gene end was trimmed by 0 bases and the J gene end by 2 bases; junction bases not matched to a gene: 7. From germline, CDR1 is SGHDT and CDR2 YYEEEE. This CDR3 contains 17 residues. For the CDR3, the DNA is TGTGCCAGCAGCTTGGGGCCGGGACAGCAAAACACCGGGGAGCTGTTTTTT. This sequence encodes CASSLGPGQQNTGELFF.

This clone has more than one count but fewer than ten. This sequence joins TRBV30 and TRBJ1-4, with 9 bases identical to TRBD1. The V gene end was trimmed by 5 bases and the J gene end by 6 bases; junction bases not matched to a gene: 7. CDR3 length: 14 residues. In germline, CDR1 is GTSNPN, CDR2 SVGIG (reference sequence). The CDR3: CAWARRTGDEKLFF. DNA of the CDR3: TGTGCCTGGGCCCGCCGGACAGGGGATGAAAAACTGTTTTTT.

The chain recombines TRBV6-6 with TRBJ1-2; 8 bases agree with TRBD1. V was clipped by 9 bases and J by 2 bases; unmatched bases: 5. The CDR3 is made up of 13 amino acids. CDR1 and CDR2 from the germline V gene are MNHNY and SVGAGI (reference sequence). CDR3 bases: TGTGCCAGTTCAGGGGGCCTCAACTATGGCTACACCTTC. Its protein product is CASSGGLNYGYTF.

This sequence joins TRBV28 and TRBJ1-1; possibly TRBD1 for D (5 bases). V lost 5 bases and J lost 5, with 9 bases in between. The germline V gene has CDR1 MDHEN and CDR2 SYDVKM. The CDR3 has 12 amino acids. Written as DNA, the CDR3 is TGTGCCAGCAGTGAGGGGAGGACTGAAGCTTTCTTT. Amino acids: CASSEGRTEAFF. The full variable domain, with the rest looked up from reference TRBV28 and TRBJ1-1, is DVKVTQSSRYLVKRTGEKVFLECVQDMDHENMFWYRQDPGLGLRLIYFSYDVKMKEKGDIPEGYSVSREKKERFSLILESASTNQTSMYLCASSEGRTEAFFGQGTRLTVV.

This chain uses TRBV7-2 with TRBJ1-1; tentatively, D is TRBD1 (6 bases). Germline CDR1 SGHTA, CDR2 FQGNSA. There are 11 residues in the CDR3. V lost 0 bases to trimming and J lost 13 bases, with 9 bases between them. CDR3 nucleotides: TGTGCCAGCAGCTTAGCCGGCAGGGGTTTCTTT. Translated: CASSLAGRGFF. The variable domain in full, completed from reference TRBV7-2 and TRBJ1-1, reads GAGVSQSPSNKVTEKGKDVELRCDPISGHTALYWYRQSLGQGLEFLIYFQGNSAPDKSGLPSDRFSAERTGGSVSTLTIQRTQQEDSAVYLCASSLAGRGFFGQGTRLTVV.

V gene TRBV2 combines with J gene TRBJ1-1; maybe TRBD1 (5 bases). Trimming stripped 6 bases from V and 3 bases from J, with 11 bases between. In germline, CDR1 is SNHLY, CDR2 FYNNEI. The CDR3 length is 13 residues. CDR3 in DNA: TGTGCCAGCAGCCAGTGGGGGGACACTGAAGCTTTCTTT. It translates to CASSQWGDTEAFF.

The gene calls are TRBV7-9 and TRBJ2-4, with 7 bases fitting TRBD1. Germline assignment: CDR1 SEHNR and CDR2 FQNEAQ (reference sequence). CDR3 length: 15 amino acids. J lost 9 bases, V lost 0 bases, and 8 bases had no gene match. The CDR3: CASSLAVTGNSIQYF. Here the CDR3 DNA reads TGTGCCAGCAGCTTAGCGGTGACAGGGAATAGCATTCAGTACTTC.

The rearrangement joins TRBV4-1 to TRBJ2-7, with TRBD1 matching 10 bases. The CDR3 has 17 residues. V lost 0 bases and J lost 0; bases outside the gene matches: 5. CDR1 and CDR2 (germline): MGHRA, YSYEKL. Written as DNA, the CDR3 is TGCGCCAGCAGCCAAGATAGGGGGGACAGGGGCTCCTACGAGCAGTACTTC. Translated: CASSQDRGDRGSYEQYF.

The DNA for the CDR3 is TGTGCCAGCTCACGCGACAGGGTCGAGACCCAGTACTTC. This encodes CASSRDRVETQYF. The chain combines TRBV18 with TRBJ2-5; 7 bases are a match to TRBD1. Germline CDR1 KGHSH, CDR2 LQKENI. The V segment lost 4 bases and the J segment 5 bases; nucleotides outside the gene matches: 4. The CDR3 sequence is 13 residues long.

This rearrangement joins TRBV5-4 to TRBJ2-7; TRBD2 is a possible D gene (5 bases). From germline, CDR1 is SGHNT and CDR2 YYREEE (reference sequence). Between the trimmed V and J ends, which lost 0 bases and 3 bases, there was a span of 10 bases. CDR3 length: 14 amino acids. CDR3 sequence (DNA): TGTGCCAGCAGCTTGGGCGGGTTCGGCTACGAGCAGTACTTC. Translation: CASSLGGFGYEQYF.

This clone was seen only a few times. This chain joins TRBV28 and TRBJ1-2; TRBD1 aligns across 10 bases. CDR1 and CDR2 from the germline V gene are MDHEN and SYDVKM. The CDR3 runs to 15 residues. V lost 5 bases to trimming and J lost 7 bases; unmatched junction nucleotides: 10. CDR3 protein: CASSMTGGGASGYTF. CDR3 nucleotides: TGTGCCAGCAGTATGACAGGGGGCGGTGCTAGTGGCTACACCTTC.

The gene calls are TRBV5-1 and TRBJ1-2; TRBD1 is a possible D gene (5 bases). This CDR3 spans 13 amino acids. V lost 0 bases, J lost 8 bases, and 11 bases lay in between. Germline loops: CDR1 SGHRS, CDR2 YFSETQ. The CDR3 nucleotides read TGCGCCAGCAGCTTGGGTCAGGGTACGGGCTACACCTTC. Amino acid sequence: CASSLGQGTGYTF. Drawing the rest from reference TRBV5-1 and TRBJ1-2, the complete variable domain is KAGVTQTPRYLIKTRGQQVTLSCSPISGHRSVSWYQQTPGQGLQFLFEYFSETQRNKGNFPGRFSGRQFSNSRSEMNVSTLELGDSALYLCASSLGQGTGYTFGSGTRLTVV.

The sample holds one count of this clone. This chain uses TRBV7-8 with TRBJ2-7, with a weak D call TRBD1 (6 bases). The CDR3 extends over 15 amino acids. Trimming stripped 5 bases from V and 6 bases from J, with 20 bases between. Germline loops: CDR1 SGHVS, CDR2 FQNEAQ. The CDR3 sequence is CASSKGGLPTGEQYF. In DNA, the CDR3 is TGTGCCAGCAGCAAAGGGGGTCTTCCCACGGGCGAGCAGTACTTC.

The CDR3 reads CASSYSGQDPFRPQHF. The DNA for the CDR3 is TGTGCCAGCAGTTACTCGGGACAGGACCCTTTTAGGCCCCAGCATTTT. The rearrangement links TRBV6-6 to TRBJ1-5; 8 positions agree with TRBD1. The length of the CDR3 is 16 residues. V gave up 0 bases and J gave up 9 bases; unmatched junction bases: 10. The germline CDR1 and CDR2 sequences are MNHNY and SVGAGI (reference sequence).

V gene TRBV18 combines with J gene TRBJ2-7; no reliable D call. The CDR3 extends over 14 amino acids. Trimming cost V 2 bases and J 0 bases, with 8 bases left between them. CDR1 is KGHSH and CDR2 is LQKENI in the germline V gene. Here the CDR3 DNA reads TGTGCCAGCTCACCAGGATTAGCCTCCTACGAGCAGTACTTC. Its translation: CASSPGLASYEQYF.

The chain recombines TRBV10-3 with TRBJ1-1; 9 bases agree with TRBD1. The CDR3 length is 15 residues. CDR1 and CDR2 (germline): ENHRY, SYGVKD. The J segment lost 0 bases and the V segment lost 4 bases, leaving 3 bases of the junction unmatched. The CDR3 DNA reads as TGTGCCATCAGTGGGACAGGGGACATGAACACTGAAGCTTTCTTT. Protein sequence: CAISGTGDMNTEAFF.

The chain couples TRBV6-6 to TRBJ1-2; TRBD1 matches at 8 bases. This CDR3 comprises 15 residues. After removal of 0 bases from V and 5 bases from J, the junction contained 5 bases not matched to a gene. Per germline, CDR1 MNHNY and CDR2 SVGAGI (reference sequence). In nucleotides, the CDR3 is TGTGCCAGCAGTTACTCGCTCGGACAGGGTTATGGCTACACCTTC. Translated: CASSYSLGQGYGYTF.

The J gene is TRBJ2-5, the V gene TRBV9; maybe TRBD1 (5 bases). The germline V gene encodes CDR1 SGDLS and CDR2 YYNGEE. V was trimmed by 0 bases and J by 1 base, leaving 10 bases between them. The CDR3 length is 15 residues. The CDR3 sequence is CASSVEWGFQETQYF. The CDR3 DNA reads TGTGCCAGCAGCGTAGAGTGGGGCTTCCAAGAGACCCAGTACTTC.